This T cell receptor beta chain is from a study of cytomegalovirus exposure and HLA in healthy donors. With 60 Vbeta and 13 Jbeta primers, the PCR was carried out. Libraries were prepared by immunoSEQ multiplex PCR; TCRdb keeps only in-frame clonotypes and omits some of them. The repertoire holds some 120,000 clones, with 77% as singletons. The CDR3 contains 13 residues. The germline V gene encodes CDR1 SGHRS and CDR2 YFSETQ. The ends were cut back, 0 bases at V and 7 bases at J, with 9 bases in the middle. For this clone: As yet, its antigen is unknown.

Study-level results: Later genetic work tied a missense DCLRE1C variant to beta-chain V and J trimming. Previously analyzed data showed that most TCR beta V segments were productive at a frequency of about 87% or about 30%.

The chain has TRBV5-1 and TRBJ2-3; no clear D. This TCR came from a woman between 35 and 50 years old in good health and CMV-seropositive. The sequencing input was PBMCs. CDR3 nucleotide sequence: TGCGCCAGCAGCTTGGAATTAACAAATACGCAGTATTTT. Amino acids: CASSLELTNTQYF.